This passage covers 15 T cell receptor beta chains from one sample sequenced in a study of T cells in Graves' hyperthyroidism and ophthalmopathy. Regions amplified from RNA transcripts were the TCR beta CDR3 regions. First-round RT-PCR with HTBI primers amplified the TCR CDR3 region. TCRdb recomputed calls from the multiplex PCR reads with MiXCR, one row per CDR3 protein. The table includes 250,000 to 300,000 distinct CDR3 sequences, roughly 15% detected once. Sequencing input: blood. The receptors shown here come from a woman in her thirties or forties with Graves' hyperthyroidism that later progressed to Graves' ophthalmopathy.

This clonotype was found a few times. V and J are TRBV28 and TRBJ1-5, with 8 bases lining up with TRBD1. Germline values: CDR1 MDHEN, CDR2 SYDVKM. This CDR3 is built from 20 residues. Trimming at V came to 3 bases and at J to 4 bases, leaving 20 bases not matched to a gene. In nucleotides, the CDR3 is TGTGCCAGCAGTTTCGGTCAGGGGGCACATTGGAAGCCGTCGAATCAGCCCCAGCATTTT. Translation gives CASSFGQGAHWKPSNQPQHF.

The V call is TRBV7-9, the J call TRBJ2-2; 11 bases align to TRBD2. The CDR3 contains 17 residues. Trimming at V came to 5 bases and at J to 11 bases, leaving 16 bases not matched to a gene. Per the germline V gene, CDR1 is SEHNR and CDR2 is FQNEAQ (reference sequence). The CDR3 nucleotides are TGTGCCAGCAGCCAGAGCCCTACTACTAGCGGGAGCGGAGAGCTGTTTTTT. Its protein is CASSQSPTTSGSGELFF. Full variable domain (rest looked up from reference TRBV7-9 and TRBJ2-2): DTGVSQNPRHKITKRGQNVTFRCDPISEHNRLYWYRQTLGQGPEFLTYFQNEAQLEKSRLLSDRFSAERPKGSFSTLEIQRTEQGDSAMYLCASSQSPTTSGSGELFFGEGSRLTVL.

The chain employs TRBV7-9 and TRBJ2-7; tentative D call: TRBD2 (6 bases). The germline V gene encodes CDR1 SEHNR and CDR2 FQNEAQ (reference sequence). The germline V and J ends were trimmed by 8 bases and 1 base, with 12 bases remaining between them. The CDR3 runs 13 residues. CDR3 coding DNA: TGTGCCAGCCGGCGGGACGGTTCCTACGAGCAGTACTTC. Residues: CASRRDGSYEQYF.

This clonotype was counted between two and nine times. The J gene is TRBJ1-4, the V gene TRBV4-1; a weak D match, TRBD1 (6 bases). Germline CDR1 MGHRA, CDR2 YSYEKL. The length of the CDR3 is 17 residues. The V end was cut by 4 bases, the J end by 7 bases, with 22 bases between. The CDR3 region is CASSPLLARGSSEKLFF. The DNA for the CDR3 is TGCGCCAGCAGCCCCCTGTTGGCGAGGGGGTCCAGTGAAAAACTGTTTTTT.

The V gene is TRBV6-1, the J gene TRBJ2-7, with no clear D. V was pared by 7 bases and J by 3 bases, with 13 bases between. CDR1 and CDR2 (germline): MNHNS, SASEGT. There are 13 residues in the CDR3. The DNA for the CDR3 is TGTGCCAGCAATTTGGGCCGGCTCTACGAGCAGTACTTC. Translation: CASNLGRLYEQYF.

Only a few counts were recorded for this clonotype. The J gene is TRBJ2-2, the V gene TRBV4-2, with 9 bases fitting TRBD2. The J segment lost 7 bases and the V segment lost 5 bases, leaving 14 bases of the junction unmatched. The CDR3 covers 17 residues. Per germline, CDR1 LGHNA and CDR2 YNFKEQ. The CDR3 DNA reads TGTGCCAGCAGCACTCTCGGGCTAGCGGGATGGGTCGGGGAGCTGTTTTTT. Amino acids: CASSTLGLAGWVGELFF.

This clonotype was found many times. The rearrangement links TRBV7-2 to TRBJ2-5, with 8 nucleotides matching TRBD2. The germline V gene encodes CDR1 SGHTA and CDR2 FQGNSA. The V gene end was trimmed by 4 bases and the J gene end by 4 bases; junction bases not matched to a gene: 8. CDR3 length: 15 residues. The chain's CDR3 is CASSSGGEAAETQYF. In DNA, the CDR3 is TGTGCCAGCAGCTCGGGAGGGGAGGCCGCAGAGACCCAGTACTTC.

This clonotype was seen at least ten times. This sequence joins TRBV5-1 and TRBJ1-1; 9 bases match TRBD1. The CDR3 has 18 residues. Germline V gene sequence: CDR1 SGHRS, CDR2 YFSETQ. After removal of 0 bases from V and 7 bases from J, the junction contained 16 bases not matched to a gene. The CDR3 DNA sequence: TGCGCCAGCAGCTTGGCCTCCGGGACAGGGTTTCCGCGTGGTGAAGCTTTCTTT. Its protein product is CASSLASGTGFPRGEAFF.

This clonotype was seen at least ten times. The chain uses TRBV20-1 and TRBJ2-7; weak D call: TRBD2 (5 bases). This CDR3 is 14 amino acids long. Germline V gene sequence: CDR1 DFQATT, CDR2 SNEGSKA (reference sequence). Between the trimmed V and J ends, which lost 5 bases and 2 bases, there was a span of 16 bases. DNA for the CDR3: TGCAGTGCTCCCCAGCGGATTACTACCTACGAGCAGTACTTC. Protein: CSAPQRITTYEQYF.

The V and J genes are TRBV20-1 and TRBJ2-7; possibly TRBD1 for D (6 bases). V lost 3 bases to trimming and J lost 0 bases, with 15 bases between them. The CDR3 runs to 15 residues. Germline CDR1 reads DFQATT; CDR2 reads SNEGSKA (reference sequence). The CDR3 region has the DNA TGCAGTGCTAGCGGTGAGGGGGTAATCTCCTACGAGCAGTACTTC. Its translation is CSASGEGVISYEQYF.

The sample holds many counts of this clonotype. The V gene is TRBV28, the J gene TRBJ2-1; D uncertain. The V gene's germline CDR1 is MDHEN and CDR2 SYDVKM. The ends were cut back, 1 base at V and 3 bases at J, with 13 bases in the middle. CDR3 size: 16 residues. DNA for the CDR3: TGTGCCAGCAGTTTATCTCTCGGGCGGATCTACAATGAGCAGTTCTTC. Translation: CASSLSLGRIYNEQFF.

The table lists this clonotype with many counts. As DNA, the CDR3 is TGTGCCAGCAGCGGAGAGGGGGGAATGAACACTGAAGCTTTCTTT. This gives the protein CASSGEGGMNTEAFF. V and J are TRBV7-9 and TRBJ1-1; tentatively, D is TRBD1 (6 bases). CDR1 is SEHNR and CDR2 is FQNEAQ in the germline V gene (reference sequence). V lost 5 bases to trimming and J lost 0 bases, with 13 bases between them. CDR3 size: 15 residues.

This clonotype occurred many times. This chain joins TRBV19 and TRBJ1-1; 10 bases line up with TRBD1. This CDR3 spans 17 amino acids. CDR1 is LNHDA, CDR2 SQIVND, per germline (reference sequence). V lost 3 bases to trimming and J lost 5 bases; unmatched junction nucleotides: 12. The CDR3 DNA reads as TGTGCCAGTAGTATCGCCCCTCGACAGGGGGCGAGGACTGAAGCTTTCTTT. Amino acid sequence: CASSIAPRQGARTEAFF.

This clonotype was picked up a small number of times. The rearrangement uses TRBV4-1 and TRBJ2-4; 7 bases map to TRBD1. The V gene end was trimmed by 4 bases and the J gene end by 1 base; junction bases not matched to a gene: 7. From germline, CDR1 is MGHRA and CDR2 YSYEKL. The CDR3 sequence is 16 residues long. The CDR3 DNA reads TGCGCCAGCAGCCCGGCGGCCAGGGGGGCCAAAAACATTCAGTACTTC. The encoded protein is CASSPAARGAKNIQYF.

The chain is built from TRBV3-1 and TRBJ1-5; 8 nucleotides line up with TRBD1. V trimming: 1 base; J trimming: 1 base; junction bases outside the gene matches: 6. The CDR3 has 17 amino acids. The germline V gene encodes CDR1 LGHDT and CDR2 YNNKEL (reference sequence). DNA of the CDR3: TGTGCCAGCAGCCAAGGGGTCAGGGGGCGAAGCAATCAGCCCCAGCATTTT. This sequence encodes CASSQGVRGRSNQPQHF.